The rows below give T cell receptor beta chains drawn from one sample of a study of T cell responses to AZD1222 COVID-19 vaccine. Method: immunoSEQ multiplex PCR; TCRdb's copy keeps in-frame clones and lacks some. This sample has about 180,000 clones, with about 93% found just once. The sample was peripheral blood, taken 28 days after the second dose of the MenACWY control vaccine. These receptors were collected from an adult who received the MenACWY meningococcal vaccine as a control. CDR3s leave out the opening cysteine and the closing phenylalanine or tryptophan. Fields, in order: V gene, J gene, CDR3 protein.

V gene: TRBV7-9; J gene: TRBJ1-1; CDR3 protein: ASSGDRNTEAF
V gene: TRBV25-1; J gene: TRBJ1-6; CDR3 protein: ASSVTENSPLH
V gene: TRBV12-3/TRBV12-4; J gene: TRBJ1-1; CDR3 protein: ASSGPWAF
V gene: TRBV12-3/TRBV12-4; J gene: TRBJ2-7; CDR3 protein: ASSLSRYEQY
V gene: TRBV10-3; J gene: TRBJ1-6; CDR3 protein: AISENVVGSPLH
V gene: TRBV5-5; J gene: TRBJ2-1; CDR3 protein: ASRPSLAGGHEQF
V gene: TRBV3-1/TRBV3-2; J gene: TRBJ1-4; CDR3 protein: ASSPSGGANEKLF
V gene: TRBV10-2; J gene: TRBJ1-4; CDR3 protein: ASRDSRYEKLF
V gene: TRBV5-4; J gene: TRBJ2-4; CDR3 protein: ASSPLYEDIQY
V gene: TRBV27; J gene: TRBJ2-5; CDR3 protein: ASSLGETQY
V gene: TRBV12-3/TRBV12-4; J gene: TRBJ1-2; CDR3 protein: ASSSTGTGYT
V gene: TRBV7-9; J gene: TRBJ2-2; CDR3 protein: ASSSGQGNTGELF
V gene: TRBV7-9; J gene: TRBJ2-5; CDR3 protein: ASSIPPKETQY
V gene: TRBV27; J gene: TRBJ2-4; CDR3 protein: ASSMGRGKGNIQY
V gene: TRBV2; J gene: TRBJ1-2; CDR3 protein: ASNSQATNYGYT
V gene: TRBV12-3/TRBV12-4; J gene: TRBJ1-5; CDR3 protein: ASSWASMQPQH
V gene: TRBV10-3; J gene: TRBJ1-2; CDR3 protein: AISDGGRYT
V gene: TRBV19; J gene: TRBJ1-4; CDR3 protein: ASSIMVYNEKLF
V gene: TRBV11-2; J gene: TRBJ1-2; CDR3 protein: ASSLDRAANYGYT
V gene: TRBV15; J gene: TRBJ1-5; CDR3 protein: ATSREQVTSQPQH
V gene: TRBV7-2; J gene: TRBJ1-2; CDR3 protein: ASSLRRLYGYT
V gene: TRBV9; J gene: TRBJ2-1; CDR3 protein: ASSVTSGGRNEQF
V gene: TRBV7-9; J gene: TRBJ1-4; CDR3 protein: ASSPTGGEKLF
V gene: TRBV11-1; J gene: TRBJ1-1; CDR3 protein: ASSRGRQTEAF